This T cell receptor (beta chain) was recorded in a study of T cell responses to AZD1222 COVID-19 vaccine. The method was immunoSEQ multiplex PCR; TCRdb's version includes in-frame clones alone and lacks a portion of them. The repertoire holds 150,000 to 180,000 clones, with 88% as singletons. General observations from the study: Only five or six AZD1222 recipients were seropositive at baseline. White British donors predominated, females outnumbered males, and clonal diversity was possibly underestimated. Once two AZD1222 doses were given, Spike-specific TCR breadth and depth went up.

This clone came up once. Its antigen is as yet unknown. The germline V gene encodes CDR1 SGDLS and CDR2 YYNGEE. CDR3 length equals 16 residues. After removal of 4 bases from V and 2 bases from J, the junction contained 8 bases not matched to a gene. Sample: peripheral blood, taken on day 0 of AZD1222 vaccination. The sequence was obtained from an adult in good health. V gene TRBV9 combines with J gene TRBJ2-2, with TRBD2 identical over 7 bases. CDR3 loop: CASSPQGLPNTGELFF. The CDR3 DNA follows: TGTGCCAGCAGCCCCCAGGGACTACCTAACACCGGGGAGCTGTTTTTT.